This T cell receptor (beta chain) was observed in a study of shared clonotypes between healthy human individuals. In the study overall: Donor composition was a couple of women and three men, aged 18 to 49.

Ten immunoSEQ deep assay plates held the unsorted PBMC DNA. In the original workflow: Owing to the provision of junction-only sequences devoid of quality scores by immunoSEQ, filtering differed. Generated by immunoSEQ multiplex PCR, the TCRdb table keeps only in-frame clones and is missing some. The D gene and trimming were derived from the DNA, and the V and J assignments and clone size from that table. Among about 490,000 clones listed, roughly four fifths were seen once. The donors, healthy adults who were HIV-negative, had experienced no recent acute infections or vaccinations. CDR3 length: 16 amino acids. Germline V gene lookup returns CDR1 KGHSH and CDR2 LQKENI. Trimming stripped 3 bases from V and 8 bases from J, with 20 bases between.

The chain recombines TRBV18 with TRBJ2-1, with D perhaps TRBD2 (6 bases). The receptor's source is a woman in her 40s in good health. Some clones in this sample may be carry-over from other donors' samples. Sequenced input: PBMCs. The CDR3 DNA sequence: TGTGCCAGCTCACCCCCCCGTGGGGGAGGTAGCGATGAGCAGTTCTTC. It specifies CASSPPRGGGSDEQFF. The full variable domain, completed using reference TRBV18 and TRBJ2-1, is NAGVMQNPRHLVRRRGQEARLRCSPMKGHSHVYWYRQLPEEGLKFMVYLQKENIIDESGMPKERFSAEFPKEGPSILRIQQVVRGDSAAYFCASSPPRGGGSDEQFFGPGTRLTVL.